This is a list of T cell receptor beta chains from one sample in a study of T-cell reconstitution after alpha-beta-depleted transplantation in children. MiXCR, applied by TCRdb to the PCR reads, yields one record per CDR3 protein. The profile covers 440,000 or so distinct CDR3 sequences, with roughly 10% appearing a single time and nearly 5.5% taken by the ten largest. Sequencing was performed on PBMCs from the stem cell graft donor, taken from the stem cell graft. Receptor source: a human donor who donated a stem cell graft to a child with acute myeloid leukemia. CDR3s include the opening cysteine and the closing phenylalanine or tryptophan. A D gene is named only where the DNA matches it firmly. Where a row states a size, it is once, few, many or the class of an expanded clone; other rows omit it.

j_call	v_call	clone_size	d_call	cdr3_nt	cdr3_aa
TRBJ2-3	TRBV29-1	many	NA	TGCAGCGCCCCTCGTGGCGGGGCAGGGGATACGCAGTATTTT	CSAPRGGAGDTQYF
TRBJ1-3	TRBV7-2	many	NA	TGTGCCAGCAGCTCCTTTGGAAACACCATATATTTT	CASSSFGNTIYF
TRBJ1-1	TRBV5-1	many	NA	TGCGCCAGCAGCTTGGGCCGGAACACTGAAGCTTTCTTT	CASSLGRNTEAFF
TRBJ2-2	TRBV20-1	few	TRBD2	TGCAGTGCTAGAGAGCGGACTAGCGGTCTTACCGGGGAGCTGTTTTTT	CSARERTSGLTGELFF
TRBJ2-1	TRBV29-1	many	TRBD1	TGCAGCGTTCAGGACAGGGGCCTCTACAATGAGCAGTTCTTC	CSVQDRGLYNEQFF
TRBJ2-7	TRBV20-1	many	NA	TGCAGTGCACCAAGACAGAGCTCCTACGAGCAGTACTTC	CSAPRQSSYEQYF
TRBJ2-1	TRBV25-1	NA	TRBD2	TGTGCCAGCAGTGAAAACCCTAGCGGGAGGGAGAATGAGCAGTTCTTC	CASSENPSGRENEQFF
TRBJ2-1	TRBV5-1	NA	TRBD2	TGCGCCAGCAGCTTGGGGGATGCAGCGGGAGGGCCTTACAATGAGCAGTTCTTC	CASSLGDAAGGPYNEQFF
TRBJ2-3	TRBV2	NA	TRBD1	TGTGCCAGCCGGGACAGAGCTTCACATACGCAGTATTTT	CASRDRASHTQYF
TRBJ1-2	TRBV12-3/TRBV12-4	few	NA	TGTGCCAGCAGCCAAGGACAGAGTTATGGCTACACCTTC	CASSQGQSYGYTF
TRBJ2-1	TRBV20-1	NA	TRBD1	TGCAGTGCTCCCGACCGGGACAGGGGGTACAATCAGCAGTTCTTC	CSAPDRDRGYNQQFF
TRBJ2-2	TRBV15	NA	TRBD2	TGTGCCACCAGCAGAGATCAACTAGCGGGAGTCACCGGGGAGCTGTTTTTT	CATSRDQLAGVTGELFF
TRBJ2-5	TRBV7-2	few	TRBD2	TGTGCCAGCAGCCAGGGACTAGCGGGGTCAGGGACCCAGTACTTC	CASSQGLAGSGTQYF
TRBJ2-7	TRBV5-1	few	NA	TGCGCCAGCAGCTCCCGGATACAGAACTACGAGCAGTACTTC	CASSSRIQNYEQYF
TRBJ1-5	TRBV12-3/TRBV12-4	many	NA	TGTGCCAGCAGTTTATCGACAGGATCGGGGCTGCCCCAGCATTTT	CASSLSTGSGLPQHF
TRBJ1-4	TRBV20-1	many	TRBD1	TGCAGTGCTTCCGAGGGACAGGCCGAAAAACTGTTTTTT	CSASEGQAEKLFF
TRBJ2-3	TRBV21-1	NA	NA	TGTGCCAGCAGCAGGGAGACTAGCGGGACTTATACGCAGTATTTT	CASSRETSGTYTQYF
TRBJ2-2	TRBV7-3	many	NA	TGTGCCAGCAGTAGGGGGTCCGGGGAGCTGTTTTTT	CASSRGSGELFF
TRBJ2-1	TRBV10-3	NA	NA	TGTGCCATCTCGGGAGAGGCCGGCTACAATGAGCAGTTCTTC	CAISGEAGYNEQFF
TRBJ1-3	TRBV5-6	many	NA	TGTGCCAGCAGCTCGACAGGATCTGGAAACACCATATATTTT	CASSSTGSGNTIYF
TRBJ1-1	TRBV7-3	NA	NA	TGTGCCAGCAGCGTACCGGGACAACCGAACACTGAAGCTTTCTTT	CASSVPGQPNTEAFF
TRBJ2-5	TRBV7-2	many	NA	TGTGCCAGCAGCCCCGGGCGCCGGGAGACCCAGTACTTC	CASSPGRRETQYF
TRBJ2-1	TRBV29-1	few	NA	TGCAGCGTTGAACCTCTTGGGTATGAGCAGTTCTTC	CSVEPLGYEQFF
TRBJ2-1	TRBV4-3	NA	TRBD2	TGCGCCAGCAGCCAAGGGGGACTAGCGGGAGTGGACGATGAGCAGTTCTTC	CASSQGGLAGVDDEQFF
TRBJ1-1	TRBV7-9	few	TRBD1	TGTGCCAGCAGCTATGCGAACAGGGGATATAGGAACACTGAAGCTTTCTTT	CASSYANRGYRNTEAFF